These 16 T cell receptor beta chains were all obtained from the same sample, sequenced in a study of immune evolution from preneoplasia to lung adenocarcinoma. Clones were sequenced by immunoSEQ multiplex PCR, and TCRdb holds only the in-frame ones, with some missing. The data contain under 11,000 clones, about 79% of them seen just once; the ten biggest clones take up about 4%. Material: FFPE minimally invasive lung adenocarcinoma tissue. Receptor source: a person aged 55-79 years with lung adenocarcinoma.

The sample holds one count of this clone. The chain carries TRBV10-3 and TRBJ2-1, with 15 nucleotides matching TRBD2. Germline CDR1 and CDR2: ENHRY and SYGVKD. Germline trimming cut 3 bases from V and 0 bases from J; bases unmatched to any gene: 6. The CDR3 consists of 19 residues. The CDR3 sequence: CAISDPGLAGGRSYNEQFF. The CDR3 bases are TGTGCCATCAGTGATCCAGGACTAGCGGGAGGGCGCTCCTACAATGAGCAGTTCTTC.

The chain combines TRBV19 with TRBJ1-6; 8 nucleotides line up with TRBD1. V was clipped by 4 bases and J by 10 bases; unmatched bases: 6. The germline V gene has CDR1 LNHDA and CDR2 SQIVND (reference sequence). This CDR3 is built from 14 residues. CDR3 region: CASSRDRGGSPLHF. As DNA, the CDR3 is TGTGCCAGTAGTAGAGACAGGGGCGGGTCACCCCTCCACTTT.

The V call is TRBV27, the J call TRBJ2-1; D is undetermined. V lost 1 base, J lost 2 bases, and 9 bases lay in between. CDR1 and CDR2 from the germline V gene are MNHEY and SMNVEV (reference sequence). This CDR3 comprises 15 residues. CDR3 bases: TGTGCCAGCAGTTTATACACTCGCCCCTACAATGAGCAGTTCTTC. It yields the protein CASSLYTRPYNEQFF.

As DNA, the CDR3 is TGTGCCAGCAGCTTATATCTTGGAAAACTGTTTTTT. Amino acids: CASSLYLGKLFF. The chain joins TRBV7-9 to TRBJ1-4; D ambiguous. Trimming took 2 bases from V and 10 from J, leaving 8 bases between them. This CDR3 spans 12 amino acids. CDR1 SEHNR and CDR2 FQNEAQ come from the germline V gene (reference sequence).

The V call is TRBV27, the J call TRBJ2-3; D is unresolved. Germline CDR1 MNHEY, CDR2 SMNVEV (reference sequence). CDR3 length: 14 residues. Trimming removed 5 bases from V and 2 bases from J, with 11 bases in between. The DNA of the CDR3 is TGTGCCAGCAGTCCTCTAGAGTACACAGATACGCAGTATTTT. It is translated as CASSPLEYTDTQYF.

This clone was counted a few times. This chain joins TRBV4-2 and TRBJ2-3; 7 bases line up with TRBD1. The germline CDR1 and CDR2 sequences are LGHNA and YNFKEQ. The ends lost 3 bases at V and 0 bases at J; junction bases unmatched: 6. The CDR3 is made up of 16 amino acids. The CDR3 sequence is CASSHPDRASTDTQYF. CDR3 DNA: TGTGCCAGCAGCCACCCTGACAGGGCGAGCACAGATACGCAGTATTTT.

This clone appeared a single time. The chain's CDR3 is CATSRDHLAGKTGELFF. The CDR3 region has the DNA TGTGCCACCAGCAGAGATCACCTAGCGGGGAAAACCGGGGAGCTGTTTTTT. The V and J genes are TRBV15 and TRBJ2-2, with 9 nucleotides matching TRBD2. The V segment lost 0 bases and the J segment 5 bases; nucleotides outside the gene matches: 7. CDR3 length: 17 residues. CDR1 LNHNV and CDR2 YYDKDF come from the germline V gene (reference sequence).

V is TRBV14 and J is TRBJ2-2, with D unclear. Trimming pared 2 bases from V and 5 bases from J, leaving 9 bases between. The CDR3 loop spans 14 amino acids. Germline assignment: CDR1 SGHDN and CDR2 FVKESK. CDR3 in amino acids: CASSQQQQTGELFF. The CDR3 DNA reads TGTGCCAGCAGCCAACAACAGCAAACCGGGGAGCTGTTTTTT.

The chain combines TRBV7-2 with TRBJ2-5; TRBD2 matches at 12 bases. Losses at the gene ends were 1 base for V and 5 bases for J; bases not matched to a gene: 8. Germline V gene data show CDR1 as SGHTA and CDR2 as FQGNSA. The CDR3 has 17 residues. In DNA form, the CDR3 reads TGTGCCAGCAGCTTAGTGCTAGCGGGGGGGCGGACGGAGACCCAGTACTTC. Residues: CASSLVLAGGRTETQYF.

This clone was observed a handful of times. This rearrangement joins TRBV4-2 to TRBJ2-1; 8 bases are a match to TRBD1. Per the germline V gene, CDR1 is LGHNA and CDR2 is YNFKEQ. There are 15 residues in the CDR3. V shed 8 bases, J shed 9 bases, and the junction held 15 bases outside the gene matches. This chain's CDR3 is CASGMETGVSGEQFF. CDR3 sequence (DNA): TGTGCCAGCGGGATGGAGACAGGGGTCAGTGGTGAGCAGTTCTTC.

This clone was detected only a few times. The V and J genes are TRBV7-9 and TRBJ2-5; the D gene could be TRBD1 or TRBD2 (5 bases each). Trimming removed 5 bases from V and 3 bases from J, with 13 bases in between. Germline CDR1 SEHNR, CDR2 FQNEAQ (reference sequence). This CDR3 is 14 amino acids long. The CDR3: CASSRDGTKETQYF. The CDR3, as DNA: TGTGCCAGCAGCCGAGACGGGACCAAAGAGACCCAGTACTTC. Looking up the rest from reference TRBV7-9 and TRBJ2-5 gives the full variable domain: DTGVSQNPRHKITKRGQNVTFRCDPISEHNRLYWYRQTLGQGPEFLTYFQNEAQLEKSRLLSDRFSAERPKGSFSTLEIQRTEQGDSAMYLCASSRDGTKETQYFGPGTRLLVL.

The chain joins TRBV7-9 to TRBJ1-5; D remains ambiguous. In germline, CDR1 is SEHNR, CDR2 FQNEAQ (reference sequence). This CDR3 region has 13 residues. V was cut by 0 bases and J by 6 bases, with 6 bases left in between. In DNA form, the CDR3 reads TGTGCCAGCAGCTTAGCGGTAGGTCAGCCCCAGCATTTT. Protein: CASSLAVGQPQHF.

This clone was found a few times. This rearrangement joins TRBV27 to TRBJ2-7; the match to TRBD1 covers 11 bases. The CDR3 consists of 16 residues. With V trimmed by 8 bases and J by 6 bases, 15 bases remained unmatched. Germline loops: CDR1 MNHEY, CDR2 SMNVEV (reference sequence). The chain's CDR3 is CASQRTPGQGVREQYF. The CDR3 nucleotides are TGTGCCAGCCAACGTACACCGGGACAGGGGGTCCGCGAGCAGTACTTC.

This chain joins TRBV9 and TRBJ1-6, with TRBD1 identical over 11 bases. There are 16 residues in the CDR3. Germline CDR1 and CDR2: SGDLS and YYNGEE. V was pared by 3 bases and J by 10 bases, with 9 bases of the junction left unmatched. CDR3 sequence (DNA): TGTGCCAGCAGCGCCCTGGACAGGGGGCTAGGGTCACCCCTCCACTTT. It specifies CASSALDRGLGSPLHF.

The chain has TRBV6-5 and TRBJ1-3, with 8 bases matching TRBD1. The CDR3 totals 15 residues. From germline, CDR1 is MNHEY and CDR2 SVGAGI. V lost 8 bases, J lost 13 bases, and 19 bases stayed unmatched. The CDR3 sequence: CASQVSGQAEFRIYF. The CDR3 DNA sequence: TGTGCCAGCCAGGTTTCGGGACAGGCCGAATTCCGTATATATTTT.

The rearrangement joins TRBV6-1 to TRBJ2-2, with 9 bases fitting TRBD1. Germline CDR1 and CDR2: MNHNS and SASEGT. The CDR3 extends over 14 amino acids. Trimming cost V 5 bases and J 6 bases; bases outside gene matches: 4. This CDR3 reads CASSSGTGPGELFF. CDR3 nucleotide sequence: TGTGCCAGCAGTTCCGGGACAGGGCCCGGGGAGCTGTTTTTT.